The 7 T cell receptor beta chains below come from one sample, sequenced in a study of T cells after yellow fever vaccination. TCRdb independently ran MiXCR on the 5' RACE reads; one entry per CDR3 protein. The data show approximately 170,000 distinct CDR3 sequences, with approximately 10% seen just once and less than 40% held by the top ten. The specimen comprised CD8+ T cells sorted from PBMCs, sampled 15 days after the yellow fever booster vaccination. These receptors were taken from a man aged 18 to 30 who received the YFV17D yellow fever vaccine.

This clonotype was picked up a small number of times. The rearrangement links TRBV20-1 to TRBJ2-7; D is ambiguous. CDR1 is DFQATT, CDR2 SNEGSKA, per germline (reference sequence). CDR3 size: 15 residues. The V end was cut by 0 bases, the J end by 4 bases, with 16 bases between. CDR3 nucleotide sequence: TGCAGTGCTAGAGATCACCTCTCGCCCGGGTACGAGCAGTACGTC. This codes for CSARDHLSPGYEQYV.

The genes are TRBV4-1 and TRBJ2-1; 11 bases align to TRBD2. V dropped 1 base and J dropped 7; count of bases not matched to a gene: 6. Germline V gives CDR1 MGHRA, CDR2 YSYEKL. CDR3 length: 16 residues. This CDR3 reads CASSQVASGGRNEQFF. Here the CDR3 DNA reads TGCGCCAGCAGCCAAGTAGCTAGCGGGGGGCGGAATGAGCAGTTCTTC.

This clonotype was counted only a few times. The chain employs TRBV6-1 and TRBJ1-2, with TRBD1 matching 7 bases. Germline CDR1 MNHNS, CDR2 SASEGT. This CDR3 region has 16 residues. J gave up 8 bases and V 1 base, and 13 bases lay outside the gene matches. The CDR3 DNA reads as TGTGCCAGCAGTGAAGTTGGGACAGTTCCTCTAGAAGGCTACACCTTC. Its protein product is CASSEVGTVPLEGYTF.

This chain connects TRBV6-1 to TRBJ2-1; D might be TRBD2 (5 bases). This CDR3 has 14 amino acids. CDR1 is MNHNS and CDR2 is SASEGT in the germline V gene. Trimming took off 8 bases at V and 6 bases at J, with 17 bases between the two ends. CDR3 coding DNA: TGTGCCAGCTCTTATATCCCGAGGGCCAATGAGCAGTTCTTC. Its translation: CASSYIPRANEQFF.

The rearrangement joins TRBV6-2 or TRBV6-3 to TRBJ1-1; D not resolved. The V gene lost 3 bases and the J gene lost 9 bases, with 11 bases spanning the gap. This CDR3 is built from 12 residues. Per the germline V gene, CDR1 is MNHEY and CDR2 is SVGEGT. The CDR3 is CASSYRAGQAFF. The DNA for the CDR3 is TGTGCCAGCAGTTATCGGGCAGGCCAAGCTTTCTTT.

This clonotype was detected ten times or more. The V gene is TRBV29-1, the J gene TRBJ2-7, with D uncertain. The CDR3 contains 15 residues. Trimming shortened V by 3 bases and J by 2 bases, and 17 bases separated the two germline ends. The V gene's germline CDR1 is SQVTM and CDR2 ANQGSEA. DNA for the CDR3: TGCAGCGTTGATGGTTTGGGATCACGACCCTACGAGCAGTACTTC. This codes for CSVDGLGSRPYEQYF.

The table lists this clonotype with a few counts. The V gene is TRBV7-9, the J gene TRBJ2-4, with D perhaps matching TRBD1 or TRBD2 (5 bases each). Germline V gives CDR1 SEHNR, CDR2 FQNEAQ (reference sequence). CDR3 size: 17 residues. The ends were cut back, 5 bases at V and 1 base at J, with 18 bases in the middle. In DNA, the CDR3 is TGTGCCAGCAGCCGTGGGGGAGTAGGGGTGGCCAAAAACATTCAGTACTTC. Protein product: CASSRGGVGVAKNIQYF.